This TCR beta chain was found in a study of OX40 agonist ivuxolimab in advanced cancers. Study-wide background: A diagnosis of hepatocellular carcinoma, melanoma, renal cell or head and neck cancer was present in dose-escalation patients. Of the participants, more than 35% had some prior anti-PD-1, anti-PD-L1 or anti-CTLA-4 therapy, which was allowed. Three dose-escalation patients had partial responses: one with hepatocellular carcinoma and two with cutaneous melanoma.

Some clones are missing from TCRdb's copy, which holds only in-frame ones; the method was immunoSEQ multiplex PCR. The sample lists around 15,000 clones; roughly 81% were seen once. Autoimmune disease history or systemic immunosuppression led to patients being barred. The germline V and J ends were trimmed by 6 bases and 7 bases, with 15 bases remaining between them. The CDR3 is 14 amino acids. Germline CDR1 SEHNR, CDR2 FQNEAQ (reference sequence). The chain joins TRBV7-9 to TRBJ1-4, with D tentatively TRBD1 (5 bases). This receptor was obtained from an adult with an advanced solid tumor such as melanoma, head and neck, liver or kidney cancer. This specimen consisted of CD4+ or CD8+ T cells sorted from blood, obtained in a trial of the OX40 agonist ivuxolimab. The CDR3 DNA sequence: TGTGCCAGCAGTCCGACAGATGGATCTGAAAAACTGTTTTTT. It codes for CASSPTDGSEKLFF.